These T cell receptor beta chains were read from a single sample in a study of cytomegalovirus exposure and HLA in healthy donors. Profiling relied on immunoSEQ multiplex PCR, and the TCRdb table lists in-frame clones only, not all of them. The sample has 95,000 or so clones, about 76% seen once; the top ten hold less than 5%. The specimen was PBMCs. The source is a woman in her 70s in good health and CMV-seropositive. The CDR3 runs from the conserved cysteine through the conserved F or W. D genes are given only for firm matches. Expanded clones get a size class; other rows say once, few or many, or leave the size out.

J,D,size,V,DNA,CDR3
TRBJ2-2,TRBD2,-,TRBV5-6,TGTGCCAGCAGCTTCGGCGGGAGAGCCGGGGAGCTGTTTTTT,CASSFGGRAGELFF
TRBJ1-4,TRBD1,-,TRBV6-5,TGTGCCAGCAGGTCCGAGGGACAGCGGGATGAAAAACTGTTTTTT,CASRSEGQRDEKLFF
TRBJ2-7,TRBD1,-,TRBV19,TGTGCCGGTAGTCTGGGACAGATCTCCTACGAGCAGTACTTC,CAGSLGQISYEQYF
TRBJ1-6,-,-,TRBV10-1,TGCGCCAGCAGTGAGATCCAGAAGTATAATTCACCCCTCCACTTT,CASSEIQKYNSPLHF
TRBJ2-1,TRBD1,-,TRBV19,TGTGCCAGTAGGAACCCGGGACAGGGGGCACAGAATGAGCAGTTCTTC,CASRNPGQGAQNEQFF
TRBJ2-1,TRBD2,-,TRBV5-4,TGTGCCAGCAGCGCCAGACTAGCGGGGCGGGATGAGCAGTTCTTC,CASSARLAGRDEQFF
TRBJ2-2,TRBD2,-,TRBV11-2,TGTGCCAGCACCAAGGGAGTAGCGGGAGAGCATCGTGGCACCGGGGAGCTGTTTTTT,CASTKGVAGEHRGTGELFF
TRBJ2-7,-,-,TRBV5-1,TGCGCCAGCAGCTTGGGTCCAGTCAACGAGCAGTACTTC,CASSLGPVNEQYF
TRBJ2-1,-,-,TRBV2,TGTGCCAGCAGTGTACGGGACTCCCGCGGGGAGCAGTTCTTC,CASSVRDSRGEQFF
TRBJ2-1,TRBD2,-,TRBV7-2,TGTGCCAGCAGCTTAGTTACTAGCGACAATGAGCAGTTCTTC,CASSLVTSDNEQFF
TRBJ2-5,-,-,TRBV28,TGTGCCAGCAGTTCCATCGGCCGGGACACCAAAGAGACCCAGTACTTC,CASSSIGRDTKETQYF
TRBJ2-2,-,-,TRBV19,TGTGCCAGTAGTTTACAACAGGGACGCACCGGGGAGCTGTTTTTT,CASSLQQGRTGELFF
TRBJ1-5,TRBD1,-,TRBV5-8,TGTGCCAGCACCATCGAACAGGGGGTGGGCAATCAGCCCCAGCATTTT,CASTIEQGVGNQPQHF
TRBJ2-1,-,once,TRBV10-1,TGCGCCAGCAGTGAGTCGGGGCCTTTATGTGGAACCTACAATGAGCAGTTCTTC,CASSESGPLCGTYNEQFF
TRBJ2-3,-,-,TRBV18,TGTGCCAGCTCACGAGATGTTGGGCCTCTTAGCACAGATACGCAGTATTTT,CASSRDVGPLSTDTQYF
TRBJ2-1,-,-,TRBV5-4,TGTGCCAGCAGCTTCCCTAATCAGGGCGATGAGCAGTTCTTC,CASSFPNQGDEQFF
TRBJ2-1,TRBD2,-,TRBV7-2,TGTGCCAGCAGCTTAGGGGCTAGCGGGAGGAATGAGCAGTTCTTC,CASSLGASGRNEQFF
TRBJ2-3,TRBD2,-,TRBV6-6,TGTGCCAGCAGCTTACTAGCGGGAGTGACAGATACGCAGTATTTT,CASSLLAGVTDTQYF
TRBJ1-4,-,-,TRBV7-9,TGTGCCAGCAGCCCGAGGGGGACTAATGAAAAACTGTTTTTT,CASSPRGTNEKLFF
TRBJ2-1,-,-,TRBV19,TGTGCCAGTAGTATGACGGGCGGGCCCCCAAGAAATGAGCAGTTCTTC,CASSMTGGPPRNEQFF
TRBJ2-1,TRBD2,-,TRBV28,TGTGCCAGCAGTCCTCGGATGGGGACTAGCGGGAGGGCCCTCATGAATGAGCAGTTCTTC,CASSPRMGTSGRALMNEQFF
TRBJ2-5,-,-,TRBV4-1,TGCGCCAGCAGCCAAGATCGGGGACTGGCGCAAGAGACCCAGTACTTC,CASSQDRGLAQETQYF
TRBJ1-5,TRBD1,-,TRBV6-5,TGTGCCAGCAGCCCGACCCTTGACAGGGCTCAGCCCCAGCATTTT,CASSPTLDRAQPQHF
TRBJ2-6,TRBD1,-,TRBV27,TGTGCCAGCAGTTTCAGGTCGACAGGGATAAGCTCTGGGGCCAACGTCCTGACTTTC,CASSFRSTGISSGANVLTF
TRBJ1-4,-,few,TRBV4-2,TGTGCCAGCAGCGGTATAAAGGGGGCTAATGAAAAACTGTTTTTT,CASSGIKGANEKLFF
TRBJ1-2,TRBD1,-,TRBV28,TGTGCCAGCAGGTCCGGGACAGGGGGCTTTGGCTACACCTTC,CASRSGTGGFGYTF
TRBJ2-1,-,-,TRBV28,TGTGCCAGCAGTCTTGGACAGAACAAGGAGCAGTTCTTC,CASSLGQNKEQFF
TRBJ2-7,-,-,TRBV14,TGTGCCAGCAGCCCGAAGTATTCTCAGGGGCTGGGAGAGCAGTACTTC,CASSPKYSQGLGEQYF
TRBJ2-2,-,few,TRBV6-5,TGTGCCAGCAGTCAGACAGGAGCGAACACCGGGGAGCTGTTTTTT,CASSQTGANTGELFF
TRBJ2-1,TRBD2,-,TRBV5-1,TGCGCCAGCAGTGGGACTACCTCCTACAATGAGCAGTTCTTC,CASSGTTSYNEQFF
TRBJ1-6,-,-,TRBV11-3,TGTGCCAGCAGCTTAAACCCAGATAATTCACCCCTCCACTTT,CASSLNPDNSPLHF
TRBJ2-5,TRBD2,few,TRBV28,TGTGCCAGCAGGCCATGGACTAGCGGGAGACGTGAGACCCAGTACTTC,CASRPWTSGRRETQYF
TRBJ1-1,-,-,TRBV9,TGTGCCAGCAGCGTAGATGGGAGGGCCTGGGAAGCTTTCTTT,CASSVDGRAWEAFF
TRBJ1-5,-,-,TRBV11-3,TGTGCCAGCATCCACTCAAAGAGAGTTAGCAATCAGCCCCAGCATTTT,CASIHSKRVSNQPQHF
TRBJ2-7,-,-,TRBV6-5,TGTGCCAGCAGTGACGGAGGCAGGAAGCAGTACTTC,CASSDGGRKQYF
TRBJ2-5,-,-,TRBV21-1,TGTGCCAGCAGCACCGGGACAGGGGCCCAAGAGACCCAGTACTTC,CASSTGTGAQETQYF
TRBJ2-1,-,once,TRBV2,TGTGCCACCCGCGGTGATAGTACGGAGTTCTTC,CATRGDSTEFF
TRBJ2-5,-,-,TRBV18,TGTGCCAGCTCACCATTCCGAGAGACCCAGTACTTC,CASSPFRETQYF
TRBJ2-2,-,few,TRBV19,TGTGCCAGTATCCGCCAGGGGGGCGACACCGGGGAGCTGTTTTTT,CASIRQGGDTGELFF
TRBJ2-7,-,-,TRBV28,TGTGCCAGCAGGGGGGAGGACTCGAATGCATACGAGCAGTACTTC,CASRGEDSNAYEQYF
TRBJ1-2,-,once,TRBV19,TGTGCCAGTCCCAGTCCAGGGGCTGGCTACACCTTC,CASPSPGAGYTF
TRBJ2-7,-,few,TRBV28,TGTGCCACCGCTGGCGGCTACGAGCAGTACTTC,CATAGGYEQYF
TRBJ1-5,TRBD1,once,TRBV7-2,TGTGCCAGCAGCTTAGCGGGCAGGGGGCCCGATGGTCAGCCCCAGCATTTT,CASSLAGRGPDGQPQHF
TRBJ2-3,-,-,TRBV7-3,TGTGCCAGCAGCCGAAGGGGGGGAACGGGATCTCAAGATACGCAGTATTTT,CASSRRGGTGSQDTQYF
TRBJ1-1,-,-,TRBV27,TGTGCCAGCAACACGCGCAGGACAGCGAACACTGAAGCTTTCTTT,CASNTRRTANTEAFF